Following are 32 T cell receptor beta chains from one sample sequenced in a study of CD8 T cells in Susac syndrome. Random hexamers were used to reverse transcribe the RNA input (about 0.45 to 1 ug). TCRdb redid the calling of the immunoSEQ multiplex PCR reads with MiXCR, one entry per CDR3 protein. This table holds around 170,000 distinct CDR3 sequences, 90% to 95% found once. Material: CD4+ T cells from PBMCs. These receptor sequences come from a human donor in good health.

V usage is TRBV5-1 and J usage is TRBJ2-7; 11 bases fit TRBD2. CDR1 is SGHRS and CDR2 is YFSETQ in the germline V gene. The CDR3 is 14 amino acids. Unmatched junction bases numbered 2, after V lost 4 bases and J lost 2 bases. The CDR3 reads CASSRLAGTYEQYF. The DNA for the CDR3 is TGCGCCAGCAGCCGACTAGCGGGGACCTACGAGCAGTACTTC.

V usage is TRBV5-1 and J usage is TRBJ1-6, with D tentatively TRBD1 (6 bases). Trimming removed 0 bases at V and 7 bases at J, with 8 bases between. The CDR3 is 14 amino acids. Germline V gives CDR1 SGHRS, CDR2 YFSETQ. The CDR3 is CASSLGQENSPLHF. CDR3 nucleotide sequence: TGCGCCAGCAGCTTGGGACAGGAGAATTCACCCCTCCACTTT.

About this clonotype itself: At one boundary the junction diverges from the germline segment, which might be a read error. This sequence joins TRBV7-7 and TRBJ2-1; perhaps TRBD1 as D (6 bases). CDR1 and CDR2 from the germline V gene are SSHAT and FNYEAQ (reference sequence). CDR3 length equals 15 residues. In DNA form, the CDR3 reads TGTGCTAGCAGCTCAGGGGCGAACTCCTACAATGAGCAGTTCTTC. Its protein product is CASSSGANSYNEQFF.

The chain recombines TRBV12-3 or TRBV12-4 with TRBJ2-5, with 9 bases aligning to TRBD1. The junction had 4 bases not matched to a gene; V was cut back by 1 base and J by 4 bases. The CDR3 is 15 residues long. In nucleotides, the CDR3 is TGTGCCAGCAGTTTAGGGGGACAGGGTGGAGAGACCCAGTACTTC. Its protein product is CASSLGGQGGETQYF.

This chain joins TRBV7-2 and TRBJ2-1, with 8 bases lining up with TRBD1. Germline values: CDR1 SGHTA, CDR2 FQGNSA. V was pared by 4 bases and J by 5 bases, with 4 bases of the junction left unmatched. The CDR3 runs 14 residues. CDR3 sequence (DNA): TGTGCCAGCAGCTCACGGACAGGGAACAATGAGCAGTTCTTC. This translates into CASSSRTGNNEQFF.

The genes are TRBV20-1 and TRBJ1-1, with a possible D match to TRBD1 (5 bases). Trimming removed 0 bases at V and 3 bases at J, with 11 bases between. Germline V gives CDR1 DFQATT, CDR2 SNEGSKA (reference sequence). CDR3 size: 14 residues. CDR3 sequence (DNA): TGCAGTGCTAGAGAAGGGGTGGGGGACACTGAAGCTTTCTTT. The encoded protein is CSAREGVGDTEAFF.

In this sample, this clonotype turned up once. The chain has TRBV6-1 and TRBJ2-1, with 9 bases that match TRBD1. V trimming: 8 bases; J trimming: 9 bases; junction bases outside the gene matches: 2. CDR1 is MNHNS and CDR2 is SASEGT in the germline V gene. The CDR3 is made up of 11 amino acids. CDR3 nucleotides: TGTGCCAGCGACAGGGGGGGTGAGCAGTTCTTC. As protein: CASDRGGEQFF.

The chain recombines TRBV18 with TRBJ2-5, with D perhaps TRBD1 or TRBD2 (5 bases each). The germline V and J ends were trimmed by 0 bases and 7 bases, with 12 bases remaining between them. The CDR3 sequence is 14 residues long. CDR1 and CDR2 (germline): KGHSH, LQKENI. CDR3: CASSPPGPRGTQYF. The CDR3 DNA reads TGTGCCAGCTCACCACCAGGGCCGAGGGGGACCCAGTACTTC.

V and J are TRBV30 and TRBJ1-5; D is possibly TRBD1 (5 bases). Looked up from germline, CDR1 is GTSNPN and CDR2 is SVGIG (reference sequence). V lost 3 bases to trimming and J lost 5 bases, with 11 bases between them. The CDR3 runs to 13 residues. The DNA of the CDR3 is TGTGCCTGGAGCCCAGGGACCGATCAGCCCCAGCATTTT. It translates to CAWSPGTDQPQHF.

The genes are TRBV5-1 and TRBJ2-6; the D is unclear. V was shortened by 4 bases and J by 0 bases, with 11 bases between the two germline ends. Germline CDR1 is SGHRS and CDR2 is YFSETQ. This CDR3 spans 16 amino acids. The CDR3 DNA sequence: TGCGCCAGCAGCCCGGAGCACGGCTCTGGGGCCAACGTCCTGACTTTC. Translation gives CASSPEHGSGANVLTF.

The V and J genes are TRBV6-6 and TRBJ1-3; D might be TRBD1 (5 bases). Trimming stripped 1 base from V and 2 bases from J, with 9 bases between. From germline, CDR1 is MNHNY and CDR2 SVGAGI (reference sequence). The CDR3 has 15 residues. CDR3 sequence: CASSYLQGAGNTIYF. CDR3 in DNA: TGTGCCAGCAGTTACTTGCAGGGAGCTGGAAACACCATATATTTT.

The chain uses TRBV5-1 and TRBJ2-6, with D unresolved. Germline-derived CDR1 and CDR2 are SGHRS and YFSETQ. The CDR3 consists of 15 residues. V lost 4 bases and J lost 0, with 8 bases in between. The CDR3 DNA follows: TGCGCCAGCAGCCCCTCCAACTCTGGGGCCAACGTCCTGACTTTC. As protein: CASSPSNSGANVLTF.

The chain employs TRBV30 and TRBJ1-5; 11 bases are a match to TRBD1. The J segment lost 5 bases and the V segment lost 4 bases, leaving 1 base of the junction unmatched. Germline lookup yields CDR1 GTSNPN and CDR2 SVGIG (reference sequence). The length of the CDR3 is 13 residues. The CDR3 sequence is CAWTGQGDQPQHF. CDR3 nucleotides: TGTGCCTGGACGGGACAGGGGGATCAGCCCCAGCATTTT.

The CDR3 region is CASSLGGLANYGYTF. For the CDR3, the DNA is TGCGCCAGCAGCTTGGGAGGACTAGCTAACTATGGCTACACCTTC. V gene TRBV5-1 combines with J gene TRBJ1-2; D is ambiguous. Germline values: CDR1 SGHRS, CDR2 YFSETQ. V lost 0 bases and J 0 bases, leaving 9 bases between the germline ends. This CDR3 contains 15 residues.

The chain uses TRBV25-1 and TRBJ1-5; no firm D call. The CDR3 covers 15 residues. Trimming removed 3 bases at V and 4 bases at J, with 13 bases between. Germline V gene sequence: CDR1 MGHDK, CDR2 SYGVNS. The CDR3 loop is CASSESVDLNQPQHF. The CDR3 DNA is TGTGCCAGCAGTGAGTCCGTCGACCTAAATCAGCCCCAGCATTTT.

This CDR3 is CASSLPDGDGYTF. The CDR3, as DNA: TGCGCCAGCAGCCTCCCGGACGGAGATGGCTACACCTTC. This chain connects TRBV5-1 to TRBJ1-2; no firm D call. The germline V gene has CDR1 SGHRS and CDR2 YFSETQ. The germline V and J ends were trimmed by 4 bases and 6 bases, with 13 bases remaining between them. The CDR3 contains 13 residues.

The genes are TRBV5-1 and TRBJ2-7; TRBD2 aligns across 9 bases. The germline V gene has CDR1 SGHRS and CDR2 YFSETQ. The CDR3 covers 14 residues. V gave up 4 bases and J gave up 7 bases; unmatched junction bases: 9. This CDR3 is CASSGAGGTREQYF. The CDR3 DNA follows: TGCGCCAGCAGCGGAGCGGGAGGTACTCGGGAGCAGTACTTC.

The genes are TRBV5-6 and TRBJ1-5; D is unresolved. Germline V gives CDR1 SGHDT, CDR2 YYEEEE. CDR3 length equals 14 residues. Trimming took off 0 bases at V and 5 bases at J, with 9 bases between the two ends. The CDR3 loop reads CASSLGPEDQPQHF. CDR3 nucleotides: TGTGCCAGCAGCTTGGGTCCGGAGGATCAGCCCCAGCATTTT.

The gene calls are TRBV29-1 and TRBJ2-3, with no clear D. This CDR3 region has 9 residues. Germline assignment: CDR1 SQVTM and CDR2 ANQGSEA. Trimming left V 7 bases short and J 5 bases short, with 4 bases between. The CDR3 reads CSAGDTQYF. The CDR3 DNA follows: TGCAGCGCGGGAGATACGCAGTATTTT.

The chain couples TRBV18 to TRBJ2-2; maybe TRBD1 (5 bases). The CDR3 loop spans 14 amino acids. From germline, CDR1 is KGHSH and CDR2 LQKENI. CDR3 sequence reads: CASHYGRDTGELFF. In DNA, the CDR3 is TGTGCAAGCCATTACGGCAGGGACACCGGGGAGCTGTTTTTT. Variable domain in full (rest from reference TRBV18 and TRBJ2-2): NAGVMQNPRHLVRRRGQEARLRCSPMKGHSHVYWYRQLPEEGLKFMVYLQKENIIDESGMPKERFSAEFPKEGPSILRIQQVVRGDSAAYFCASHYGRDTGELFFGEGSRLTVL.

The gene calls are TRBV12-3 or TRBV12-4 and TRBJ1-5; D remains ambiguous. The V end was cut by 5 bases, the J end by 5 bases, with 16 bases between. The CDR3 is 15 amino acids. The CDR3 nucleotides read TGTGCCAGCAGTCCACGGAGGTTAGTCGATCAGCCCCAGCATTTT. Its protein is CASSPRRLVDQPQHF.

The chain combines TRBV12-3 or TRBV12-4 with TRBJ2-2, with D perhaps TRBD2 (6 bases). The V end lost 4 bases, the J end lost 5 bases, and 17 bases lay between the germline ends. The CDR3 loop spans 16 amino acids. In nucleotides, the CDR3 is TGTGCCAGCAGTTCCTCAGGGTTGCGGGAAACCGGGGAGCTGTTTTTT. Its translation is CASSSSGLRETGELFF.

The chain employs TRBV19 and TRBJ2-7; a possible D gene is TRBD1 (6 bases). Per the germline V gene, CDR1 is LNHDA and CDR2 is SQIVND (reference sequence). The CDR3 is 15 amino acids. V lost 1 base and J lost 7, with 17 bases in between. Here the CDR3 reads CASSIGPHFRGEQYF. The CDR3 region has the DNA TGTGCCAGTAGTATAGGACCCCACTTTAGGGGGGAGCAGTACTTC.

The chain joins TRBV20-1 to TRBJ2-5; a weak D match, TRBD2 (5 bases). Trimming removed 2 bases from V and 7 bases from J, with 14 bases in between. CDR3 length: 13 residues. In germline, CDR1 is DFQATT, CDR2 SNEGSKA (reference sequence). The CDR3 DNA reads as TGCAGTGCTAGACCCAGTTGGGCGGGGACCCAGTACTTC. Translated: CSARPSWAGTQYF.

The CDR3 DNA follows: TGCAGTGCTCCCAAGACAGACACCTACGAGCAGTACTTC. Translating gives CSAPKTDTYEQYF. The chain has TRBV20-1 and TRBJ2-7; a weak D match, TRBD1 (5 bases). CDR3 length: 13 amino acids. The germline gives CDR1 DFQATT, CDR2 SNEGSKA (reference sequence). Trimming stripped 5 bases from V and 2 bases from J, with 13 bases between.

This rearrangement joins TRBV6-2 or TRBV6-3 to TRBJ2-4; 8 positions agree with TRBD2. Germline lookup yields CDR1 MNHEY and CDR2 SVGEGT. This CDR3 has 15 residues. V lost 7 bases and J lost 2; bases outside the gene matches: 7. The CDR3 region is CASTPGGATKNIQYF. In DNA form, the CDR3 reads TGTGCCAGCACCCCCGGGGGGGCAACCAAAAACATTCAGTACTTC.

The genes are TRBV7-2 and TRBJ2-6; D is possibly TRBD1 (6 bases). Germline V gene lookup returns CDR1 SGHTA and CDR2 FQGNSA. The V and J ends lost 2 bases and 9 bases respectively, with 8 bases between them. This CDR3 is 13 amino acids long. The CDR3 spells CASSLQGSNVLTF. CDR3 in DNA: TGTGCCAGCAGCTTACAGGGGAGCAACGTCCTGACTTTC.

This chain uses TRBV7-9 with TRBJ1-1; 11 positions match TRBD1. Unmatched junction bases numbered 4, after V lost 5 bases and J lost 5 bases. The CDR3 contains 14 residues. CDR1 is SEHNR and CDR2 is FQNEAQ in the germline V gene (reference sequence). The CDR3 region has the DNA TGTGCCAGCAGCACCGGGACAGGGGGTACTGAAGCTTTCTTT. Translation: CASSTGTGGTEAFF.

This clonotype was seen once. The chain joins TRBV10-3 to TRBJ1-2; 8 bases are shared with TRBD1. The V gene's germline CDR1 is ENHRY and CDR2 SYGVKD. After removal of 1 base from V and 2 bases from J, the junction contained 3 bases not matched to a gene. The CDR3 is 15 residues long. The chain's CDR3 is CAISEWTGRNYGYTF. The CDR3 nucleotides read TGTGCCATCAGTGAGTGGACAGGGCGGAACTATGGCTACACCTTC.

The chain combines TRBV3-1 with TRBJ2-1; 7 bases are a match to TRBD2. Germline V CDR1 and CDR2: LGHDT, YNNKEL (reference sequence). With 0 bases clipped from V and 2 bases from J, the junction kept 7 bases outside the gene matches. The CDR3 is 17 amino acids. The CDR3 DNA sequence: TGTGCCAGCAGCCAAGATCGAGGCGGGAGACCCTACAATGAGCAGTTCTTC. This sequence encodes CASSQDRGGRPYNEQFF.

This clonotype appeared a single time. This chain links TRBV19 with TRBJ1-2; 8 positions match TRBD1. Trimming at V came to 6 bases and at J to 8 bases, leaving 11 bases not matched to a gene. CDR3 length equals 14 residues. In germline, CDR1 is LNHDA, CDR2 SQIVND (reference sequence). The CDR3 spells CASSGGGRGRGYTF. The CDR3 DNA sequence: TGTGCCAGTAGCGGGGGCGGCAGGGGGCGCGGCTACACCTTC. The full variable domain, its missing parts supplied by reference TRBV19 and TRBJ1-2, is DGGITQSPKYLFRKEGQNVTLSCEQNLNHDAMYWYRQDPGQGLRLIYYSQIVNDFQKGDIAEGYSVSREKKESFPLTVTSAQKNPTAFYLCASSGGGRGRGYTFGSGTRLTVV.

The CDR3 DNA sequence: TGTGCCAGCAGCCGTATCACAGGGAACACTGAAGCTTTCTTT. Amino acids: CASSRITGNTEAFF. The rearrangement uses TRBV12-3 or TRBV12-4 and TRBJ1-1, with D maybe TRBD1 (5 bases). The CDR3 extends over 14 amino acids. V was shortened by 6 bases and J by 1 base, with 12 bases between the two germline ends.